The table lists the clone carrying this T cell receptor (beta chain) with many counts. The antigen is unknown. The sample is drawn from a study of CD8 T cells in ankylosing spondylitis. Study-level points and caveats: The study looked at matched synovial fluid samples from ankylosing spondylitis patients. Disease-linked clones were reported to be significantly enriched there. A motif of 7 to 9 highly homologous TCR beta variants was seen as apparently characteristic of ankylosing spondylitis blood. Earlier authors reported some of these motif variants in reactive arthritis synovial fluid and blood.

Quantitative molecular-barcoded 5'-RACE generated the TCR beta libraries. TCRdb fed the 5' RACE reads into MiXCR, producing one record per CDR3 protein. The sample has 200,000 to 250,000 distinct CDR3 sequences; 6% to 8% are singletons. CDR3 size: 12 residues. Germline V lookup: CDR1 DFQATT, CDR2 SNEGSKA (reference sequence). V usage is TRBV20-1 and J usage is TRBJ1-6, with 7 bases identical to TRBD1. This receptor was identified in a male donor with ankylosing spondylitis. The sample comprised blood, either unsorted or a sorted T cell fraction (not recorded which). The CDR3 coding sequence is TGCAGGGCGACAGGGAATAATTCACCCCTCCACTTT. This sequence encodes CRATGNNSPLHF.